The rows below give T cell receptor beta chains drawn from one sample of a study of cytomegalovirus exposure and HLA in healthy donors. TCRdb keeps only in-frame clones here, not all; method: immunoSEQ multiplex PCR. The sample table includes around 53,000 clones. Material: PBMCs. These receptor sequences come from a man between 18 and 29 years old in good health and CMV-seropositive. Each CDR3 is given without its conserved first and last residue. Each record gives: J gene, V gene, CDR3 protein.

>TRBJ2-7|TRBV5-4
ASSSKELTRGISYEQY
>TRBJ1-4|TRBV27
ASRLNEKLF
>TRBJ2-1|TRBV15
ATSPPLRGNEQF
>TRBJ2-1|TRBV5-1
ASSLESGDGNEQF
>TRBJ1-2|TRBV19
ASSPRGDGNYGYT
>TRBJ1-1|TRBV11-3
ASSGGRTGGGTEAF
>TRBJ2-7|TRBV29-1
SVAGLLTYEQY
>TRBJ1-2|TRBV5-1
ASRQGANYGYT
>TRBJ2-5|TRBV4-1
ASSQGGAGETQY
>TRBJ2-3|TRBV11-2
ASSPSTDTQY
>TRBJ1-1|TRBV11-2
ASSQTGVTEAF
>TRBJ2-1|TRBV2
ASSSSSGTGRYNEQF
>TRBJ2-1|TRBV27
ASSLSRRDPKF
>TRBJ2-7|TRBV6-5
ASSYSAGGSYEQY
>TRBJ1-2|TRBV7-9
ASSLKATYYGYT
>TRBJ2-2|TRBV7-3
ASSPRLAGGPRELF
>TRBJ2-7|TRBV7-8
ASSSGVSISYEQY
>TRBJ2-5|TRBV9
ASSVGVGGLEETQY
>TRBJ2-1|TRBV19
ASSGRGLSYNEQF
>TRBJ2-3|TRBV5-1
ASSLPTSGTDTQY
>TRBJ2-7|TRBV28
ASSLYQGDTYEQY
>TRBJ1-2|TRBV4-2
ASSQGPDRAFYGYT
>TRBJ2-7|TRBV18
ASSPGIDYEQY